This TCR beta chain was observed in a study of blood T cell repertoires in COVID-19 (TCRdb year 2020). For context, the study as a whole: Collaborator samples came from the United States, Italy and Spain and covered acute and convalescent phases of COVID-19. The prospective study material was composed of cDNA or gDNA derived from T cells, B-cell-depleted T cells, or PBMCs. Deeply sampled blood TCRbeta repertoires from subjects exposed to, actively infected with, or recovered from COVID-19 were included in the dataset. The repertoires were released in a freely available public database meant as a resource for research on the immune response to SARS-CoV-2. Samples came from the ongoing ImmuneRACE study (first 160 participants) plus 1,254 subjects from 6 global collaborators. A de-identified subject ID, COVID-19 status, age in years and sex were almost always included in the sample metadata. Where available, HLA class I and class II types were taken from metadata supplied by the sample provider and were not determined by assay-based typing. What the research found in general, with its limitations: Clinical and demographic metadata were provided uncurated, with the amount varying by source and participant.

V is pared back by 1 base and J by 4 bases, with 10 bases lying between the germline termini. Inclusive of the bounding cysteine and phenylalanine, the CDR3 is 14 residues long. The entry retains the CDR3 DNA only, 42 bases that are in frame from base 1. The germline V gene (reference sequence) supplies CDR1 LNHNV and CDR2 YYDKDF. In Seattle, one collaborating source enrolled patients while the infection was active and tracked those patients longitudinally over the course of disease. The collaborating institutions used their own protocols to collect whole blood in K2EDTA tubes. For TCRbeta analysis, collaborators shipped samples in one of three forms: frozen whole blood, isolated PBMCs, or DNA extracted from either of those sample types. The immunoSEQ Assay, a bias-controlled multiplex PCR, was used to amplify TCRbeta CDR3 regions from genomic DNA. The paper's processing steps were these. The number of nucleated cells in each sample was estimated from the amplification of reference gene primers within the assay. To quantify the absolute abundance of each unique TCRbeta CDR3 rearrangement, sequence reads were collapsed and filtered. For each sample, productive Simpson clonality was calculated as the square root of Simpson's diversity index across productive rearrangements. TCRdb limited this immuneACCESS table to in-frame rearrangements with V and J called. A share of clones is missing; checked studies link under half to unresolved V genes, and the rest is unexplained. V, J and clone size are those of that table, while D and trimming were read from the DNA. This sample comprises 150,000 to 200,000 clones, around four fifths of them detected only once. The ten biggest clones cover about 14% of the sample.

To note about this clone: Its antigen specificity is not known. One base away there is no much larger clone; base qualities are not given.

Sequencing used peripheral blood. The rearrangement combines TRBV15 with TRBJ1-2; the D gene remains uncertain. The receptor's source is a woman between 65 and 79 years old with COVID-19, enrolled during active disease. In nucleotides, the sequence is TGTGCCACCAGCAGAGCTCGACTAAGCTATGGCTACACCTTC. This is translated as CATSRARLSYGYTF.